The present TCR beta chain was sequenced within a study of CD8+ T cells in alopecia areata. Noted treatment: oral pan-JAK inhibitor, 5-10 mg twice daily. The CDR3 consists of 13 residues. The germline CDR1 and CDR2 sequences are SGHVS and FQNEAQ. As to this clone: Mismatch with germline at one junction end may stem from a read error.

Extracted RNA was reverse transcribed into cDNA, the sequencing template. Sequenced by immunoSEQ multiplex PCR; TCRdb stores in-frame clones only, minus some. The sample contains about 100,000 clones, around 40% of which appear only once. This TCR derives from a human donor with alopecia areata. This material consisted of CD8+ T cells sorted from blood, taken at week 24, from a patient treated with tofacitinib. V and J are TRBV7-8 and TRBJ2-5, with 9 bases aligning to TRBD1. DNA for the CDR3: TGTGCCAGCAGCTTAGTACAGGGGGCTTGGGGTGACTTC. This encodes CASSLVQGAWGDF.